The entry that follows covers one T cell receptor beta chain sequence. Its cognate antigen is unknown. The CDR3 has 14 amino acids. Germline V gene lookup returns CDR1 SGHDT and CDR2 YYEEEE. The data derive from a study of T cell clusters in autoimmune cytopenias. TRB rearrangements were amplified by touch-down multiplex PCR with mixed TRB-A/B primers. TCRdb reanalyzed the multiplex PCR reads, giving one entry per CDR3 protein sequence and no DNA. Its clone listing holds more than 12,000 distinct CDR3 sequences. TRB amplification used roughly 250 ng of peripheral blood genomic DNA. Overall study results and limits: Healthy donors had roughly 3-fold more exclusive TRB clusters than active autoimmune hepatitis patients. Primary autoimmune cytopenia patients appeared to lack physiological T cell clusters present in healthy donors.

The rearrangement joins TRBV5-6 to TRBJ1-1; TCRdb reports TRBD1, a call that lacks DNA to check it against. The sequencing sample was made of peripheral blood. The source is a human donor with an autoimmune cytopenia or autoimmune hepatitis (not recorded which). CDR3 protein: CASSLRDRGSEAFF.